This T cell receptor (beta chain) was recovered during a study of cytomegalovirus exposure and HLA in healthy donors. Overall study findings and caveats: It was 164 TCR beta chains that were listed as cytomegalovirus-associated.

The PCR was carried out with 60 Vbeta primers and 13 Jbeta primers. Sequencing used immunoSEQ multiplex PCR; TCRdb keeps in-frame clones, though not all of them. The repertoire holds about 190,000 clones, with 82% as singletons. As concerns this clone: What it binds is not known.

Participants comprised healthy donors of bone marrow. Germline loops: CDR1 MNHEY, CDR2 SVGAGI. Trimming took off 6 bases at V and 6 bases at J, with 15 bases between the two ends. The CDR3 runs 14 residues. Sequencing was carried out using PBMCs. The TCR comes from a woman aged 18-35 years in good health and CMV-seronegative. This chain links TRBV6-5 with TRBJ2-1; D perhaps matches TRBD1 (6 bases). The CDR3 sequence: CASSQRQDPNEQFF. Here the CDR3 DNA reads TGTGCCAGCAGCCAACGACAGGACCCCAATGAGCAGTTCTTC.